This is a list of T cell receptor beta chains from one sample in a study of T cells in Graves' hyperthyroidism and ophthalmopathy. Via MiXCR, TCRdb re-called the multiplex PCR reads, giving one row per CDR3 protein. Here the sample spans 400,000 to 450,000 distinct CDR3 sequences, roughly 14% being singletons. The sequencing sample was made of blood. The receptors stem from a man aged 18 to 29 with Graves' ophthalmopathy. The CDR3 runs from the conserved cysteine through the conserved F or W. D genes are given only for firm matches. Not every row has a clone size; where given, it reads once, few, many or a size class.

D | size | J | V | CDR3 | DNA
NA | NA | TRBJ2-5 | TRBV25-1 | CASSAPRLEVETQYF | TGTGCCAGCAGTGCTCCGCGACTAGAAGTCGAGACCCAGTACTTC
NA | many | TRBJ2-1 | TRBV5-1 | CASSISTGSYNEQFF | TGCGCCAGCAGCATCTCTACAGGGTCCTACAATGAGCAGTTCTTC
TRBD2 | NA | TRBJ2-1 | TRBV7-9 | CASSRTSGGELSYNEQFF | TGTGCCAGCAGCCGGACTAGCGGGGGGGAACTCTCCTACAATGAGCAGTTCTTC
NA | many | TRBJ1-1 | TRBV11-3 | CASSSAAGATEAFF | TGTGCCAGCAGCTCCGCGGCAGGGGCTACTGAAGCTTTCTTT
NA | few | TRBJ2-1 | TRBV7-9 | CASSLDVTYNEQFF | TGTGCCAGCAGCTTAGATGTTACCTACAATGAGCAGTTCTTC
TRBD2 | many | TRBJ2-5 | TRBV11-2 | CASSSDRLAGYQYF | TGTGCCAGCAGCTCAGATAGGCTAGCGGGGTACCAGTACTTC
NA | many | TRBJ2-3 | TRBV27 | CASSPRFYSDTQYF | TGTGCCAGCAGTCCCCGGTTTTACTCAGATACGCAGTATTTT
NA | NA | TRBJ1-5 | TRBV6-1 | CASSELDNQPQHF | TGTGCCAGCAGTGAATTAGACAATCAGCCCCAGCATTTT
NA | many | TRBJ2-3 | TRBV10-3 | CAISTGNTDTQYF | TGTGCCATCAGTACAGGTAACACAGATACGCAGTATTTT
TRBD1 | NA | TRBJ1-6 | TRBV18 | CASSQDRADSPLHF | TGTGCCAGCTCACAGGACAGGGCAGATTCACCCCTCCACTTT
TRBD1 | few | TRBJ1-3 | TRBV20-1 | CSARGQGAYTIYF | TGCAGTGCTAGAGGACAGGGGGCGTACACCATATATTTT
TRBD1 | NA | TRBJ1-2 | TRBV5-6 | CASSFDRGSYTF | TGTGCCAGCAGCTTCGACAGGGGAAGCTACACCTTC
NA | NA | TRBJ1-1 | TRBV7-6 | CASSPGAGTEAFF | TGTGCCAGCAGCCCAGGGGCAGGGACTGAAGCTTTCTTT
TRBD1 | NA | TRBJ1-1 | TRBV12-3/TRBV12-4 | CASSRTGGAFF | TGTGCCAGCAGTCGGACAGGGGGGGCTTTCTTT
NA | many | TRBJ1-6 | TRBV3-1 | CASSPLVGDSPLHF | TGTGCCAGCAGCCCGCTCGTCGGGGATTCACCCCTCCACTTT
TRBD2 | few | TRBJ2-5 | TRBV2 | CASSEGTRGELETQYF | TGTGCCAGCAGTGAAGGGACTAGGGGTGAACTTGAGACCCAGTACTTC
NA | many | TRBJ1-4 | TRBV11-2 | CASSLPGNEKLFF | TGTGCCAGCAGCTTACCAGGGAATGAAAAACTGTTTTTT
TRBD1 | few | TRBJ2-7 | TRBV28 | CASSPGQGGPLDEQYF | TGTGCCAGCAGTCCGGGACAGGGGGGGCCTCTCGACGAGCAGTACTTC
NA | many | TRBJ1-2 | TRBV12-3/TRBV12-4 | CASLGGPLFYGYTF | TGTGCCAGCCTCGGGGGGCCCCTGTTCTATGGCTACACCTTC
NA | many | TRBJ1-1 | TRBV12-3/TRBV12-4 | CASRSQGMNTEAFF | TGTGCCAGCAGGAGCCAGGGCATGAACACTGAAGCTTTCTTT
NA | many | TRBJ1-6 | TRBV3-1 | CASSPTALTYNSPLHF | TGTGCCAGCAGCCCGACAGCGCTCACGTATAATTCACCCCTCCACTTT
TRBD2 | many | TRBJ2-1 | TRBV12-3/TRBV12-4 | CASSWRTSGSNEQFF | TGTGCCAGCAGTTGGAGGACTAGCGGGAGCAATGAGCAGTTCTTC
NA | many | TRBJ1-5 | TRBV6-1 | CASRNLGSNQPQHF | TGTGCCAGCAGGAACCTAGGATCGAATCAGCCCCAGCATTTT
NA | many | TRBJ2-7 | TRBV20-1 | CSAHEGGASYEQYF | TGCAGTGCGCACGAGGGGGGGGCCTCCTACGAGCAGTACTTC
TRBD2 | many | TRBJ2-1 | TRBV11-3 | CASGLADYNEQFF | TGTGCCAGCGGGCTAGCGGACTACAATGAGCAGTTCTTC
TRBD1 | many | TRBJ2-5 | TRBV12-3/TRBV12-4 | CASSLGGTVQETQYF | TGTGCCAGCAGTTTAGGTGGGACAGTCCAAGAGACCCAGTACTTC
TRBD2 | few | TRBJ2-5 | TRBV20-1 | CSANDGTSGGWETQYF | TGCAGTGCTAATGATGGGACTAGCGGGGGCTGGGAGACCCAGTACTTC
NA | few | TRBJ1-1 | TRBV4-1 | CASSQDNAAGDLRKAFF | TGCGCCAGCAGCCAAGATAATGCGGCAGGCGACTTGCGGAAGGCTTTCTTT
NA | many | TRBJ2-5 | TRBV5-1 | CASSWVGTRGETQYF | TGCGCCAGCAGCTGGGTGGGGACGCGGGGAGAGACCCAGTACTTC
NA | NA | TRBJ2-3 | TRBV24-1 | CAASDLEAGTDTQYF | TGTGCCGCCAGTGATTTGGAGGCCGGCACAGATACGCAGTATTTT
NA | many | TRBJ1-1 | TRBV7-3 | CASSLLANTEAFF | TGTGCCAGCAGCTTACTCGCTAACACTGAAGCTTTCTTT
TRBD2 | few | TRBJ2-2 | TRBV12-5 | CASGWTSGGLYPYTNTGELFF | TGTGCTAGTGGTTGGACTAGCGGGGGGCTATATCCTTATACGAACACCGGGGAGCTGTTTTTT
NA | few | TRBJ1-2 | TRBV19 | CASSARQGDYGYTF | TGTGCCAGTAGTGCTAGGCAGGGAGACTATGGCTACACCTTC
NA | many | TRBJ1-1 | TRBV12-3/TRBV12-4 | CASSSTDKNTEAFF | TGTGCCAGCAGTTCGACGGATAAGAACACTGAAGCTTTCTTT
NA | few | TRBJ1-1 | TRBV5-1 | CASSLEAKAEAFF | TGCGCCAGCAGCTTGGAGGCCAAGGCTGAAGCTTTCTTT
TRBD2 | many | TRBJ2-3 | TRBV2 | CASSEVGGSGDTQYF | TGTGCCAGCAGTGAAGTTGGCGGGAGTGGAGATACGCAGTATTTT
TRBD1 | many | TRBJ2-2 | TRBV9 | CASSHPDRGNTGELFF | TGTGCCAGCAGCCACCCGGACAGGGGGAACACCGGGGAGCTGTTTTTT
NA | many | TRBJ2-5 | TRBV20-1 | CSANPNQETQYF | TGCAGTGCTAACCCTAATCAGGAGACCCAGTACTTC
TRBD1 | many | TRBJ2-5 | TRBV7-9 | CASSWTGGTQETQYF | TGTGCCAGCAGCTGGACAGGGGGCACTCAAGAGACCCAGTACTTC
NA | few | TRBJ1-3 | TRBV2 | CASSELAGDYSGNTIYF | TGTGCCAGCAGTGAACTGGCCGGAGACTACTCTGGAAACACCATATATTTT
NA | many | TRBJ2-7 | TRBV10-3 | CAISPQTGSEQYF | TGTGCCATCAGTCCTCAGACAGGATCCGAGCAGTACTTC
NA | NA | TRBJ1-1 | TRBV20-1 | CSASSSGAPDTEAFF | TGCAGTGCTAGCTCGTCAGGGGCTCCGGACACTGAAGCTTTCTTT
TRBD2 | few | TRBJ2-3 | TRBV9 | CASSVGIAGWADTQYF | TGTGCCAGCAGCGTAGGTATAGCGGGGTGGGCAGATACGCAGTATTTT
NA | many | TRBJ2-1 | TRBV11-2 | CASSSTITYNEQFF | TGTGCCAGCAGCTCCACTATCACCTACAATGAGCAGTTCTTC
NA | many | TRBJ2-5 | TRBV20-1 | CSARASGETQYF | TGCAGTGCCAGGGCGAGCGGTGAGACCCAGTACTTC
TRBD2 | many | TRBJ2-5 | TRBV28 | CASTPGGNWETQYF | TGTGCCAGCACCCCCGGGGGGAACTGGGAGACCCAGTACTTC
TRBD1 | many | TRBJ2-3 | TRBV7-9 | CASSRKGADTQYF | TGTGCCAGCAGCCGTAAGGGGGCGGATACGCAGTATTTT
TRBD2 | many | TRBJ2-7 | TRBV13 | CASSHRGGATYEQYF | TGTGCCAGCAGCCATCGCGGGGGGGCTACCTACGAGCAGTACTTC
NA | many | TRBJ1-1 | TRBV20-1 | CSAWPSGEAFF | TGCAGTGCTTGGCCTTCGGGTGAAGCTTTCTTT
TRBD1 | many | TRBJ2-3 | TRBV18 | CASSPPTGGSSTDTQYF | TGTGCCAGCTCACCACCGACAGGGGGATCTAGCACAGATACGCAGTATTTT
TRBD2 | NA | TRBJ2-5 | TRBV11-2 | CASSPATSGTGETQYF | TGTGCCAGCTCACCCGCGACTAGCGGGACTGGCGAGACCCAGTACTTC